The present entry profiles one TCR beta chain with its context. Its target is not known. This sample was taken from a study of beta chain features in type 1 diabetes. Study-level information: Regarding age, gender and cell yields, patients proved similar to healthy donors.

Study-wide results and limits: Relative to healthy donors, patients appeared to have naive, central memory and Treg TCRB repertoires that were more similar. Moderate yet significant TCRB CDR3 shortening was seen in Type 1 diabetes patients in all four CD4+ subsets.

CD4+ cells of the naive, central memory, regulatory and stem cell-like memory types were sorted via CD45RO/CCR7/CD25/CD127/CD95/CD27. This CDR3 is built from 12 residues. Reverse transcription of all isolated RNA meant that expressed TCRB transcripts were sequenced. Profiled with immunoSEQ multiplex PCR; TCRdb holds only in-frame clones, not every one. The sample consists of some 150,000 clones, about 9.4% of them appearing once. The sequence came from a young man in good health. Source material: naive CD4+ T cells from blood. V and J are TRBV12-2 and TRBJ2-7; TRBD1, the table's D call, was not compared with the DNA. TRBV12-2 is described as a pseudogene. The CDR3 DNA is TGTGCAAGTCACCGACACCTTTACGAGCAGTACTTC. This translates into CASHRHLYEQYF.